This T cell receptor (beta chain) appears in the sequencing data of a study of blood T cell repertoires in COVID-19. The overall study: Samples representing acute and convalescent COVID-19 were sourced from the United States, Italy and Spain.

Sequencing used immunoSEQ multiplex PCR; TCRdb keeps in-frame clones, though not all of them. The data show tens of thousands of clones, 65% to 90% seen once. Per germline, CDR1 MNHEY and CDR2 SVGAGI. The CDR3 consists of 14 residues. Unmatched junction bases numbered 5, after V lost 7 bases and J lost 3 bases. The TCR originated in a woman aged 60-70 years with acute or convalescent COVID-19. Specimen: peripheral blood. The chain recombines TRBV6-5 with TRBJ2-2; 7 bases map to TRBD1. The CDR3 DNA sequence: TGTGCCAGCACGACAGGGTTCGACACCGGGGAGCTGTTTTTT. This codes for CASTTGFDTGELFF.